These 5 T cell receptor beta chains were all obtained from the same sample, sequenced in a study of T cell clonality in common variable immunodeficiency. Clones were read by immunoSEQ multiplex PCR, and TCRdb kept only the in-frame ones, dropping some. Recorded here are 35,000 to 55,000 clones, none singletons. The sample consisted of peripheral blood mononuclear cells. The origin of the receptors is a person aged 18 to 75 in good health.

This clone has at least ten counts. The observed sequence ends 3 residues before the CDR3 terminus, with the missing tail filled in from the germline J gene. The chain is built from TRBV3-1 (or the pseudogene TRBV3-2) and TRBJ2-1; 7 bases match TRBD2. V gave up 5 bases and J gave up 2 bases; unmatched junction bases: 9. The CDR3 loop spans 16 amino acids. Germline V gene sequence: CDR1 LGHDT, CDR2 YNNKEL (reference sequence). CDR3: CASSDLPAGPYNEQFF. CDR3 bases read: TGTGCCAGCAGCGATTTGCCAGCGGGGCCCTACAATGAG.

This clone was detected ten times or more. With the read ending 3 residues before the CDR3 end, the germline J gene is used to fill in that end. V and J are TRBV30 and TRBJ2-7; 9 nucleotides match TRBD1. The germline gives CDR1 GTSNPN, CDR2 SVGIG (reference sequence). The CDR3 contains 14 residues. The ends lost 3 bases at V and 5 bases at J; junction bases unmatched: 8. The DNA read from the CDR3 is TGTGCCTGGAGGGCCGGGACAGGGTTCCACGAG. Translated, it gives CAWRAGTGFHE. In full, the CDR3 is CAWRAGTGFHEQYF.

This clone was detected ten times or more. With the read ending 3 residues before the CDR3 end, the germline J gene is used to fill in that end. V usage is TRBV20-1 and J usage is TRBJ1-1; the match to TRBD1 covers 7 bases. The V and J ends lost 6 bases and 1 base, in that order; junction bases with no gene match: 8. The CDR3 spans 14 residues. Germline values: CDR1 DFQATT, CDR2 SNEGSKA (reference sequence). CDR3 sequence: CSALRQGRNTEAFF. CDR3 DNA, as far as it was read: TGCAGTGCACTTCGACAGGGTCGGAACACTGAA.

In this sample, this clone turned up many times. The sequenced fragment ends 3 residues before the CDR3 boundary, so the rest is inferred from the germline J gene. The chain recombines TRBV11-3 with TRBJ2-3, with D possibly being TRBD1 (6 bases). The ends were cut back, 5 bases at V and 5 bases at J, with 11 bases in the middle. CDR1 is SGHNT and CDR2 is YENEEA in the germline V gene. This CDR3 has 13 amino acids. CDR3: CASSTGDKDTQYF. Incomplete CDR3 DNA: TGTGCCAGCAGCACTGGGGACAAAGATACG.

At least ten counts were recorded for this clone. The missing CDR3 end, 3 residues past where the read stops, is filled in from the germline J gene. V usage is TRBV5-1 and J usage is TRBJ1-1; D is perhaps TRBD1 (6 bases). The V end lost 0 bases, the J end lost 1 base, and 7 bases lay between the germline ends. This CDR3 comprises 14 residues. Germline V lookup: CDR1 SGHRS, CDR2 YFSETQ. The CDR3 here is CASSLVTGNTEAFF. Partial CDR3 DNA: TGCGCCAGCAGCTTGGTGACAGGGAACACTGAA.